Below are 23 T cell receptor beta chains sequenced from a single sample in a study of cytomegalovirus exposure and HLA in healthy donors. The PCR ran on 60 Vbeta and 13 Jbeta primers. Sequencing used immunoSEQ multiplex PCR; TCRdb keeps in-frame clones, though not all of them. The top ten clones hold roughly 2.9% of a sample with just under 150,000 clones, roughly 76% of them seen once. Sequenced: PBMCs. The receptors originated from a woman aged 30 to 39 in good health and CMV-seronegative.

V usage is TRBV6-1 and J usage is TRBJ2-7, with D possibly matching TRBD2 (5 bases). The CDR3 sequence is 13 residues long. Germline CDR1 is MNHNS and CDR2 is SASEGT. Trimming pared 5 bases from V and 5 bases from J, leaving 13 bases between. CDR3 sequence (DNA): TGTGCCAGCAGTAGATCCGGGGAAGACGAGCAGTACTTC. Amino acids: CASSRSGEDEQYF.

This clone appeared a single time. CDR3 in amino acids: CASSIVGGDNEQFF. The CDR3 region has the DNA TGTGCCAGTAGTATAGTTGGAGGGGATAATGAGCAGTTCTTC. This rearrangement joins TRBV19 to TRBJ2-1; possibly TRBD2 for D (6 bases). The germline CDR1 and CDR2 sequences are LNHDA and SQIVND (reference sequence). This CDR3 contains 14 residues. Trimming pared 1 base from V and 7 bases from J, leaving 11 bases between.

The CDR3 region is CASSPDRGYEQYF. Here the CDR3 DNA reads TGTGCCAGCAGCCCCGACAGGGGGTACGAGCAGTACTTC. The chain employs TRBV7-9 and TRBJ2-7, with 9 bases fitting TRBD1. CDR1 and CDR2 from the germline V gene are SEHNR and FQNEAQ (reference sequence). V shed 5 bases, J shed 4 bases, and the junction held 3 bases outside the gene matches. The CDR3 is made up of 13 amino acids.

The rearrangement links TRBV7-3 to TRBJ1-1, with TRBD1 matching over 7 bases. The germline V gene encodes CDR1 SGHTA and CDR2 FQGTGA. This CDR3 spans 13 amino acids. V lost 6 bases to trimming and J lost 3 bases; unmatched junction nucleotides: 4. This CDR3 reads CASSYTGDTEAFF. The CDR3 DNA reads TGTGCCAGCAGTTATACAGGGGACACTGAAGCTTTCTTT.

CDR3 protein: CASSLGPGKGRDYEQYF. The CDR3 DNA sequence: TGTGCCAGCAGTTTAGGCCCGGGGAAGGGGAGGGATTACGAGCAGTACTTC. The chain uses TRBV27 and TRBJ2-7, with 7 bases lining up with TRBD2. Trimming at V came to 2 bases and at J to 4 bases, leaving 14 bases not matched to a gene. The CDR3 contains 17 residues. Germline-derived CDR1 and CDR2 are MNHEY and SMNVEV (reference sequence).

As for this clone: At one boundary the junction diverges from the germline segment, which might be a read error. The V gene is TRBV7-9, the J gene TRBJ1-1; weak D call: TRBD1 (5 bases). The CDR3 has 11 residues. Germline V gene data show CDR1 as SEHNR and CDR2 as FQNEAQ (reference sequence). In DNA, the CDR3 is TGTTCCAGTGAACAGGTCGTTGAAGCTTTCTTT. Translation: CSSEQVVEAFF.

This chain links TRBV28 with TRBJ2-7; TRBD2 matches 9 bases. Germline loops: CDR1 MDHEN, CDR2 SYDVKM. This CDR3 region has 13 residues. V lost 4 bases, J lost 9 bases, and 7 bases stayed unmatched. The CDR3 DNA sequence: TGTGCCAGCAGTTGGACTAGCGCCGAGGGGCAGTACTTC. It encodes CASSWTSAEGQYF.

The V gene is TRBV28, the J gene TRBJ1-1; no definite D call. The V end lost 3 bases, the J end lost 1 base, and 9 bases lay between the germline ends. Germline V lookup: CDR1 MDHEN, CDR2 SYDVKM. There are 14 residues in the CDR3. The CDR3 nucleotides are TGTGCCAGCAGTTTCCCGGGGAGGAACACTGAAGCTTTCTTT. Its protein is CASSFPGRNTEAFF.

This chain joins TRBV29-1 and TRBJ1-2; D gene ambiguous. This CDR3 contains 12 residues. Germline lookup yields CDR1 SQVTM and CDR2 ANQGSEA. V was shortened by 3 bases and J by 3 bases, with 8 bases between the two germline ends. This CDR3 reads CSVDAGYYGYTF. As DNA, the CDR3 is TGCAGCGTTGATGCGGGTTACTATGGCTACACCTTC.

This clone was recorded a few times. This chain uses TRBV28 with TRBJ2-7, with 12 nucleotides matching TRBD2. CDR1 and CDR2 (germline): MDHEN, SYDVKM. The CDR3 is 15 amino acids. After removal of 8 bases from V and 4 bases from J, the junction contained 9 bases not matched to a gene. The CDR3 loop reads CASRITSGRNYEQYF. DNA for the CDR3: TGTGCCAGCCGAATTACTAGCGGGAGGAATTACGAGCAGTACTTC.

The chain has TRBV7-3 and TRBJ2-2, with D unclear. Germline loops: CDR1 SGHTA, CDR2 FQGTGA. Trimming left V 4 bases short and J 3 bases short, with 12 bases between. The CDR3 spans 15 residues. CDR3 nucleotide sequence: TGTGCCAGCAGCTCATCCCCGAGTCACACCGGGGAGCTGTTTTTT. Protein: CASSSSPSHTGELFF.

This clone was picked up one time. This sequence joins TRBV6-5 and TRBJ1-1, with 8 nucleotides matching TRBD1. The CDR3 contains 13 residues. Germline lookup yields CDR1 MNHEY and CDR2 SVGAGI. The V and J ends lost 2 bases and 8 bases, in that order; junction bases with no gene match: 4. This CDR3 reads CASSYGQGREAFF. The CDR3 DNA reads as TGTGCCAGCAGTTACGGACAGGGTCGCGAAGCTTTCTTT.

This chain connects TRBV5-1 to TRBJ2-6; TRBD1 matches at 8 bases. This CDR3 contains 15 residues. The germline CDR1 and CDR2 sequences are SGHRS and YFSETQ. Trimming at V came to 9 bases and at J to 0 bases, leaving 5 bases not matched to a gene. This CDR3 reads CATGQGDSGANVLTF. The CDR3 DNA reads TGCGCCACAGGACAGGGTGACTCTGGGGCCAACGTCCTGACTTTC.

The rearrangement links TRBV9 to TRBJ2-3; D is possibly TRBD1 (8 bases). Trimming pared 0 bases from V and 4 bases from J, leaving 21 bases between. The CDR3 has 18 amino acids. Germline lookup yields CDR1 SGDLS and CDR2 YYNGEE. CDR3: CASSVERGMAGGPDTQYF. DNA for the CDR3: TGTGCCAGCAGCGTAGAGCGGGGTATGGCAGGGGGCCCAGATACGCAGTATTTT. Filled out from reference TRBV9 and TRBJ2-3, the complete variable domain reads DSGVTQTPKHLITATGQRVTLRCSPRSGDLSVYWYQQSLDQGLQFLIQYYNGEERAKGNILERFSAQQFPDLHSELNLSSLELGDSALYFCASSVERGMAGGPDTQYFGPGTRLTVL.

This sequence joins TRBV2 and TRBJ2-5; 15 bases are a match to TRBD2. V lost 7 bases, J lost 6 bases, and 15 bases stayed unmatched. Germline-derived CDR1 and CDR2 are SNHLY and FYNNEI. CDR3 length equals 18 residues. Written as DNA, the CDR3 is TGTGCCAGCATTCCTCCGGGACTAGCGGGGGGCCGGGGGCAGACCCAGTACTTC. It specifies CASIPPGLAGGRGQTQYF.

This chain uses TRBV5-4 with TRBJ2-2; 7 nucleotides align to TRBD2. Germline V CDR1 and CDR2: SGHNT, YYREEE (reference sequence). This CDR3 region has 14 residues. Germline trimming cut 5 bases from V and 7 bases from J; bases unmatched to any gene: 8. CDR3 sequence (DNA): TGTGCCAGCAGTCGAGCGGGGTGGATCGGGGAGCTGTTTTTT. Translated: CASSRAGWIGELFF. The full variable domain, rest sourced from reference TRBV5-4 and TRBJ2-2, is ETGVTQSPTHLIKTRGQQVTLRCSSQSGHNTVSWYQQALGQGPQFIFQYYREEENGRGNFPPRFSGLQFPNYSSELNVNALELDDSALYLCASSRAGWIGELFFGEGSRLTVL.

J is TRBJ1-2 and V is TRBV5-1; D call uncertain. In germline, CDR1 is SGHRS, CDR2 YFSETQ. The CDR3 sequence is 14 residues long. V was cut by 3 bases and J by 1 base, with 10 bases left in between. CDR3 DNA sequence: TGCGCCAGCAGCTCGGCGGGCCGTAACTATGGCTACACCTTC. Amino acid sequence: CASSSAGRNYGYTF.

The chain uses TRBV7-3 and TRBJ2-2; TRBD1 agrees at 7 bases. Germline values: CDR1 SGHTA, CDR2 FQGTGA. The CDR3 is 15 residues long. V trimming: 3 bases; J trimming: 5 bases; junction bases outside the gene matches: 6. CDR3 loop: CASSLTGLSTGELFF. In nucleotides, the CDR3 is TGTGCCAGCAGCTTGACAGGGTTATCTACCGGGGAGCTGTTTTTT.

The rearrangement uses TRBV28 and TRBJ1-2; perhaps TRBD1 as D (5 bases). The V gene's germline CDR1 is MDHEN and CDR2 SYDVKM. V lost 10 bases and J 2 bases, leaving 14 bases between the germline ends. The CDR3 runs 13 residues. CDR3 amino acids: CANFDRRNYGYTF. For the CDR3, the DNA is TGTGCCAACTTTGACAGACGGAACTATGGCTACACCTTC.

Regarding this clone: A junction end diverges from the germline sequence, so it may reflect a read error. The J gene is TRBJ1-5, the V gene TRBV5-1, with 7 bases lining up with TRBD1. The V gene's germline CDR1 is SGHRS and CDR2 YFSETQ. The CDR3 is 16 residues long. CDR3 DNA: TGTGCCAGCAGCTTGGGTGCGACAGGGCGAAATCAGCCCCAGCATTTT. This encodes CASSLGATGRNQPQHF. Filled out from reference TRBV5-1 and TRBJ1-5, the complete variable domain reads KAGVTQTPRYLIKTRGQQVTLSCSPISGHRSVSWYQQTPGQGLQFLFEYFSETQRNKGNFPGRFSGRQFSNSRSEMNVSTLELGDSALYLCASSLGATGRNQPQHFGDGTRLSIL.

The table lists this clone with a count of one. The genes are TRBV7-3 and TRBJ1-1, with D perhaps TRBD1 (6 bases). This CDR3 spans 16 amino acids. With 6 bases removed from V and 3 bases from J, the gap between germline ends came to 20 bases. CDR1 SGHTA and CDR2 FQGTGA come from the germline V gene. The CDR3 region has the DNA TGTGCCAGCAGTCCAAATGGGGGGGCCATGTACACTGAAGCTTTCTTT. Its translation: CASSPNGGAMYTEAFF.

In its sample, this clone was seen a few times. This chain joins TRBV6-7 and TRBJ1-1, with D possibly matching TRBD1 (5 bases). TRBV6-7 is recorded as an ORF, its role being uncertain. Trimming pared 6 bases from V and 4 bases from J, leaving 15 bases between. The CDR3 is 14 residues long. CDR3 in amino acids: CASSNRRGGTEAFF. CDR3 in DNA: TGTGCCAGCAGCAACCGAAGGGGTGGCACTGAAGCTTTCTTT.

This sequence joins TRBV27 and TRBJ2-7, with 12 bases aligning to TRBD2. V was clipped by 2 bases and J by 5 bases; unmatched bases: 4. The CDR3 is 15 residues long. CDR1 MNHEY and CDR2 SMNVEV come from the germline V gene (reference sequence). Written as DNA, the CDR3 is TGTGCCAGCAGTTTAGGACTAGCGGGGAATCACGAGCAGTACTTC. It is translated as CASSLGLAGNHEQYF.